The 11 T cell receptor beta chains presented below share a single source sample, sequenced in a study of CD8 T cells in ankylosing spondylitis. TCRdb independently ran MiXCR on the 5' RACE reads; one entry per CDR3 protein. The sample yields about 250,000 distinct CDR3 sequences, roughly 25% seen once. Sequences were obtained from blood, either unsorted or a sorted T cell fraction (not recorded which). These receptors were collected from a male donor with ankylosing spondylitis or in good health (not recorded which).

The chain carries TRBV5-1 and TRBJ2-7; 11 positions match TRBD1. Germline lookup yields CDR1 SGHRS and CDR2 YFSETQ. J was trimmed by 3 bases and V by 4 bases; bases with no gene match: 6. This CDR3 is 15 amino acids long. CDR3 DNA sequence: TGCGCCAGCAGCCCCTCCGGGACAGGGGGCTACGAGCAGTACTTC. It codes for CASSPSGTGGYEQYF.

This clonotype was recorded many times. The chain links TRBV7-9 to TRBJ1-5; D is unclear. Trimming pared 0 bases from V and 14 bases from J, leaving 2 bases between. Germline CDR1 is SEHNR and CDR2 is FQNEAQ (reference sequence). This CDR3 is 9 amino acids long. CDR3 in amino acids: CASSLAEHF. DNA of the CDR3: TGTGCCAGCAGCTTAGCCGAGCATTTT.

This clonotype was seen many times. The chain combines TRBV29-1 with TRBJ2-7; 9 nucleotides agree with TRBD1. The germline V gene has CDR1 SQVTM and CDR2 ANQGSEA. The CDR3 runs to 13 residues. V shed 7 bases and J 2 bases; nucleotides not matched to a gene: 6. CDR3 region: CSATGQGTYEQYF. The CDR3 nucleotides are TGCAGCGCCACGGGACAGGGAACCTACGAGCAGTACTTC.

The chain joins TRBV29-1 to TRBJ1-1; a possible D gene is TRBD1 (5 bases). V was cut by 3 bases and J by 4 bases, with 6 bases left in between. The germline V gene has CDR1 SQVTM and CDR2 ANQGSEA. This CDR3 spans 11 amino acids. CDR3 sequence reads: CSVDQGTEAFF. Written as DNA, the CDR3 is TGCAGCGTTGACCAGGGCACTGAAGCTTTCTTT.

The V and J genes are TRBV29-1 and TRBJ2-5; possibly TRBD1 for D (6 bases). Germline V gene sequence: CDR1 SQVTM, CDR2 ANQGSEA. V lost 7 bases to trimming and J lost 2 bases, with 8 bases between them. The CDR3 is 11 amino acids. The CDR3 sequence: CSGTEQETQYF. The CDR3 DNA sequence: TGCAGCGGGACAGAGCAAGAGACCCAGTACTTC. Filled out from reference TRBV29-1 and TRBJ2-5, the complete variable domain reads SAVISQKPSRDICQRGTSLTIQCQVDSQVTMMFWYRQQPGQSLTLIATANQGSEATYESGFVIDKFPISRPNLTFSTLTVSNMSPEDSSIYLCSGTEQETQYFGPGTRLLVL.

Points on this clonotype: A read error may produce the germline difference seen at one junction end. The V gene is TRBV20-1, the J gene TRBJ2-3; possible D gene TRBD2, 5 bases. The CDR3 runs 15 residues. Germline CDR1 DFQATT, CDR2 SNEGSKA (reference sequence). Here the CDR3 reads CCARVPPEGSDTQYF. The CDR3 region has the DNA TGCTGTGCTAGAGTTCCCCCCGAAGGGAGCGATACGCAGTATTTT.

The V gene is TRBV20-1, the J gene TRBJ2-3; 12 bases line up with TRBD2. This CDR3 contains 15 residues. Losses at the gene ends were 6 bases for V and 2 bases for J; bases not matched to a gene: 6. CDR1 is DFQATT, CDR2 SNEGSKA, per germline (reference sequence). CDR3 sequence (DNA): TGCAGTGCAGTACTAGCGGGGGGATCCACAGATACGCAGTATTTT. Encoded protein: CSAVLAGGSTDTQYF.

Only a few counts were recorded for this clonotype. The chain uses TRBV12-3 or TRBV12-4 and TRBJ2-1, with 12 positions matching TRBD2. The CDR3 spans 19 residues. Trimming cost V 1 base and J 0 bases; bases outside gene matches: 7. Here the CDR3 DNA reads TGTGCCAGCAGTTTAGGAATGGGACTAGCGGGTGGCTCCTACAATGAGCAGTTCTTC. Residues: CASSLGMGLAGGSYNEQFF.

At least ten counts were recorded for this clonotype. The V gene is TRBV18, the J gene TRBJ2-7; unclear D gene. The germline V gene has CDR1 KGHSH and CDR2 LQKENI. The CDR3 contains 13 residues. V was trimmed by 4 bases and J by 1 base, leaving 8 bases between them. CDR3 sequence reads: CASSLGHSYEQYF. The CDR3 nucleotides read TGTGCCAGCTCACTCGGTCATTCCTACGAGCAGTACTTC.

This clonotype was found many times. The V and J genes are TRBV10-3 and TRBJ1-2, with D possibly TRBD1 on 6 matching bases. There are 15 residues in the CDR3. Germline values: CDR1 ENHRY, CDR2 SYGVKD. V lost 6 bases to trimming and J lost 8 bases, with 22 bases between them. CDR3 region: CAISPFVAGVVGYTF. The CDR3 DNA sequence: TGTGCCATCAGCCCCTTTGTTGCAGGGGTAGTCGGCTACACCTTC.

This clonotype was recorded a few times. The V call is TRBV5-1, the J call TRBJ2-3; the D gene could be TRBD1 or TRBD2 (6 bases each). CDR3 length: 15 amino acids. CDR1 and CDR2 from the germline V gene are SGHRS and YFSETQ. The V end was cut by 3 bases, the J end by 1 base, with 12 bases between. The CDR3 DNA follows: TGCGCCAGCAGCTGGGGGGACACCGGCACAGATACGCAGTATTTT. It codes for CASSWGDTGTDTQYF.